The 23 T cell receptor beta chains given below trace back to one sample, sequenced in a study of blood T cell repertoires in COVID-19. Method: immunoSEQ multiplex PCR; TCRdb's copy keeps in-frame clones and lacks some. This table holds approximately 210,000 clones, around 86% found once. The sequencing sample was made of PBMCs or T cells enriched from blood (not recorded which). These TCRs come from a man aged 30 to 45 in a cohort exposed to, infected with or recovered from COVID-19 (not recorded which).

There are a few counts of this clone. The chain links TRBV19 to TRBJ1-1; possibly TRBD1 for D (5 bases). CDR1 is LNHDA, CDR2 SQIVND, per germline (reference sequence). CDR3 size: 14 residues. Trimming pared 3 bases from V and 5 bases from J, leaving 13 bases between. The CDR3 region has the DNA TGTGCCAGTAGTATTGCCTTCGGGGGGACTGAAGCTTTCTTT. Translated, it gives CASSIAFGGTEAFF.

The gene calls are TRBV6-4 and TRBJ2-1, with a possible D match to TRBD2 (5 bases). Trimming removed 2 bases from V and 0 bases from J, with 5 bases in between. The V gene's germline CDR1 is MRHNA and CDR2 SNTAGT. CDR3 size: 14 residues. The CDR3 DNA follows: TGTGCCAGCAGTGACGGGAGCTCCTACAATGAGCAGTTCTTC. Translation: CASSDGSSYNEQFF.

CDR3 sequence reads: CASSLAPGGGKNIQYF. CDR3 DNA: TGTGCCAGCAGTTTAGCGCCAGGGGGTGGCAAAAACATTCAGTACTTC. The gene calls are TRBV28 and TRBJ2-4; the match to TRBD1 covers 7 bases. The CDR3 sequence is 16 residues long. From germline, CDR1 is MDHEN and CDR2 SYDVKM. With V trimmed by 2 bases and J by 3 bases, 7 bases remained unmatched.

The V gene is TRBV6-2 or TRBV6-3, the J gene TRBJ2-7; 10 nucleotides match TRBD1. The V and J ends lost 2 bases and 2 bases, in that order; junction bases with no gene match: 12. Germline CDR1 reads MNHEY; CDR2 reads SVGEGT. This CDR3 region has 18 residues. CDR3: CASSYLIDRGLKTYEQYF. DNA of the CDR3: TGTGCCAGCAGTTACCTAATTGACAGGGGGCTGAAAACCTACGAGCAGTACTTC.

This rearrangement joins TRBV7-6 to TRBJ2-7; TRBD1 is a possible D gene (6 bases). The CDR3 length is 12 residues. V was trimmed by 5 bases and J by 7 bases, leaving 12 bases between them. The germline V gene encodes CDR1 SGHVS and CDR2 FNYEAQ. The CDR3 DNA reads as TGTGCCAGCAGCCCAGACAGGTTGGAGCAGTACTTC. Residues: CASSPDRLEQYF.

The rearrangement uses TRBV6-2 or TRBV6-3 and TRBJ2-1; TRBD2 might be the D (6 bases). This CDR3 is 16 amino acids long. Trimming shortened V by 2 bases and J by 7 bases, and 18 bases separated the two germline ends. Germline CDR1 reads MNHEY; CDR2 reads SVGEGT. CDR3 loop: CASSYPPDYVDNEQFF. DNA for the CDR3: TGTGCCAGCAGTTACCCTCCGGACTACGTAGATAATGAGCAGTTCTTC.

This clone appeared a single time. The chain recombines TRBV28 with TRBJ2-7; D gene ambiguous. This CDR3 has 13 amino acids. The germline V and J ends were trimmed by 6 bases and 4 bases, with 13 bases remaining between them. CDR1 and CDR2 (germline): MDHEN, SYDVKM. This CDR3 is CASRVQSSYEQYF. As DNA, the CDR3 is TGTGCCAGCAGGGTCCAGTCCTCGTACGAGCAGTACTTC.

The chain uses TRBV5-1 and TRBJ1-4; 9 bases agree with TRBD1. The CDR3 extends over 16 amino acids. Germline CDR1 SGHRS, CDR2 YFSETQ. V lost 2 bases to trimming and J lost 6 bases; unmatched junction nucleotides: 8. This CDR3 reads CASSLYFRDRDEKLFF. CDR3 nucleotides: TGCGCCAGCAGCTTATATTTCCGGGACAGGGATGAAAAACTGTTTTTT.

J is TRBJ2-2 and V is TRBV7-2; 8 nucleotides line up with TRBD1. After removal of 7 bases from V and 7 bases from J, the junction contained 8 bases not matched to a gene. Germline V gene data show CDR1 as SGHTA and CDR2 as FQGNSA. The CDR3 is made up of 14 amino acids. CDR3 region: CASTSTGAVGELFF. In DNA form, the CDR3 reads TGTGCCAGCACCTCGACAGGGGCCGTCGGGGAGCTGTTTTTT.

The chain carries TRBV5-1 and TRBJ2-7; 14 bases line up with TRBD2. From germline, CDR1 is SGHRS and CDR2 YFSETQ. V shed 4 bases and J 5 bases; nucleotides not matched to a gene: 5. This CDR3 contains 15 residues. Here the CDR3 DNA reads TGCGCCAGCAGCCCGAAGACTAGCGGGAGGGACGAGCAGTACTTC. Its translation is CASSPKTSGRDEQYF. The complete variable domain, with remaining parts taken from reference TRBV5-1 and TRBJ2-7, reads KAGVTQTPRYLIKTRGQQVTLSCSPISGHRSVSWYQQTPGQGLQFLFEYFSETQRNKGNFPGRFSGRQFSNSRSEMNVSTLELGDSALYLCASSPKTSGRDEQYFGPGTRLTVT.

The genes are TRBV2 and TRBJ2-7; 10 bases match TRBD2. This CDR3 is 13 amino acids long. After removal of 8 bases from V and 5 bases from J, the junction contained 6 bases not matched to a gene. Germline V CDR1 and CDR2: SNHLY, FYNNEI. The CDR3 loop reads CASRLGLANEQYF. The CDR3 coding sequence is TGTGCCAGCCGCCTGGGACTAGCGAACGAGCAGTACTTC.

The chain carries TRBV10-2 and TRBJ2-7; 7 bases are shared with TRBD2. The CDR3 runs 13 residues. The V and J ends lost 5 bases and 2 bases, in that order; junction bases with no gene match: 3. CDR1 is WSHSY and CDR2 is SAAADI in the germline V gene. The CDR3 bases are TGCGCCAGCAGTTGGGGAGGGACCTACGAGCAGTACTTC. This codes for CASSWGGTYEQYF.

V gene TRBV19 combines with J gene TRBJ2-4; 14 nucleotides agree with TRBD2. This CDR3 contains 20 residues. V was pared by 6 bases and J by 4 bases, with 17 bases of the junction left unmatched. Per the germline V gene, CDR1 is LNHDA and CDR2 is SQIVND (reference sequence). CDR3 bases: TGTGCCAGTAGCCTGGGACTAGCGGGGGAGGTTGCTAAGGTGAAAAACATTCAGTACTTC. Protein sequence: CASSLGLAGEVAKVKNIQYF. The variable domain in full, with the rest retrieved from reference TRBV19 and TRBJ2-4, is DGGITQSPKYLFRKEGQNVTLSCEQNLNHDAMYWYRQDPGQGLRLIYYSQIVNDFQKGDIAEGYSVSREKKESFPLTVTSAQKNPTAFYLCASSLGLAGEVAKVKNIQYFGAGTRLSVL.

The CDR3 DNA reads as TGCGCCAGCAGCTTGGCACAAGGGAGCATCCCTAACTATGGCTACACCTTC. Translation: CASSLAQGSIPNYGYTF. V gene TRBV5-1 combines with J gene TRBJ1-2; no reliable D call. V was clipped by 0 bases and J by 0 bases, with 15 bases between them. The CDR3 runs 17 residues. The germline V gene has CDR1 SGHRS and CDR2 YFSETQ.

The chain uses TRBV7-3 and TRBJ2-5; 10 nucleotides match TRBD2. V lost 4 bases, J lost 9 bases, and 5 bases stayed unmatched. This CDR3 comprises 13 residues. The germline V gene encodes CDR1 SGHTA and CDR2 FQGTGA. The CDR3 loop reads CASSSSGSGAQYF. The CDR3 DNA follows: TGTGCCAGCAGCTCTAGCGGGAGCGGGGCCCAGTACTTC.

This clone was detected only once. The chain employs TRBV7-2 and TRBJ2-1; TRBD1 matches 9 bases. The CDR3 loop spans 16 amino acids. Germline values: CDR1 SGHTA, CDR2 FQGNSA. V dropped 3 bases and J dropped 6; count of bases not matched to a gene: 9. The CDR3: CASSFGTGTGLNEQFF. The CDR3 DNA follows: TGTGCCAGCAGCTTCGGGACCGGGACAGGGCTCAATGAGCAGTTCTTC.

The rearrangement uses TRBV9 and TRBJ2-1; 7 nucleotides agree with TRBD2. The CDR3 is 14 amino acids. Germline V gene data show CDR1 as SGDLS and CDR2 as YYNGEE. J gave up 3 bases and V 7 bases, and 7 bases lay outside the gene matches. The CDR3 region has the DNA TGTGCCAGCTCCCTGACTAGCAGCTACAATGAGCAGTTCTTC. The encoded protein is CASSLTSSYNEQFF.

The CDR3 DNA reads TGTGCCAGCAGCAACCACAGGTTGAGAAGGTCCTACAATGAGCAGTTCTTC. This encodes CASSNHRLRRSYNEQFF. The chain has TRBV21-1 and TRBJ2-1; the table's D call, TRBD1, has no DNA check behind it. TRBV21-1 is listed as a pseudogene. The CDR3 spans 17 residues.

J is TRBJ1-1 and V is TRBV19; D gene unclear. There are 13 residues in the CDR3. The germline V gene encodes CDR1 LNHDA and CDR2 SQIVND (reference sequence). With 9 bases removed from V and 2 bases from J, the gap between germline ends came to 13 bases. This CDR3 is CASQDNRNTEAFF. CDR3 DNA: TGTGCCAGCCAAGACAACAGAAACACTGAAGCTTTCTTT.

The chain recombines TRBV6-5 with TRBJ2-3; 8 nucleotides agree with TRBD2. V dropped 6 bases and J dropped 2; count of bases not matched to a gene: 7. Germline-derived CDR1 and CDR2 are MNHEY and SVGAGI. The CDR3 sequence is 15 residues long. In DNA form, the CDR3 reads TGTGCCAGCAGACTCCCTAGCGGGCACACAGATACGCAGTATTTT. Protein product: CASRLPSGHTDTQYF.

The rearrangement joins TRBV19 to TRBJ2-7, with 10 nucleotides matching TRBD1. Per germline, CDR1 LNHDA and CDR2 SQIVND (reference sequence). V was clipped by 6 bases and J by 3 bases; unmatched bases: 5. This CDR3 has 14 residues. CDR3 region: CASRRTGGRYEQYF. The CDR3 bases are TGTGCCAGTAGAAGGACAGGGGGACGCTACGAGCAGTACTTC.

The CDR3 is CASKLTGMDSPLHF. CDR3 sequence (DNA): TGTGCCAGCAAACTGACAGGGATGGATTCACCCCTCCACTTT. The chain employs TRBV28 and TRBJ1-6; 7 bases match TRBD1. This CDR3 is built from 14 residues. Trimming cost V 7 bases and J 8 bases; bases outside gene matches: 8. Looked up from germline, CDR1 is MDHEN and CDR2 is SYDVKM.

This clone was observed a handful of times. The chain carries TRBV9 and TRBJ1-2; 9 bases are shared with TRBD1. CDR3 size: 16 residues. Germline V gene sequence: CDR1 SGDLS, CDR2 YYNGEE. V lost 0 bases and J lost 6; bases outside the gene matches: 9. CDR3 sequence: CASSVAGTGRTHGYTF. CDR3 nucleotide sequence: TGTGCCAGCAGCGTAGCCGGGACAGGGAGGACTCATGGCTACACCTTC.